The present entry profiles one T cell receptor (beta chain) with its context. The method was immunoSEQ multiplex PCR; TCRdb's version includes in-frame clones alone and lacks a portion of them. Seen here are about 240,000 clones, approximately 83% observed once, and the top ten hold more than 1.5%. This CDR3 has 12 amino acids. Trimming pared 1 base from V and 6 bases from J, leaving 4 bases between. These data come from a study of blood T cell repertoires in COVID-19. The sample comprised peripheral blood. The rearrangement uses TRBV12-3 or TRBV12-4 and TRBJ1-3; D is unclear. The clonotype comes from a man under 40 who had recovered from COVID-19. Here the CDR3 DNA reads TGTGCCAGCAGTTTAGTGGCAAACACCATATATTTT. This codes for CASSLVANTIYF.